The 18 T cell receptor beta chains in this list originate from one sample, sequenced in a study of T cell responses to AZD1222 COVID-19 vaccine. TCRdb keeps only in-frame clones here, not all; method: immunoSEQ multiplex PCR. The sample has approximately 110,000 clones, about 90% seen once; the top ten hold approximately 7.9%. Source: peripheral blood, taken on day 0 of AZD1222 vaccination. The receptors originated from an adult in good health.

V is TRBV5-8 and J is TRBJ1-2; D not certain. CDR3 size: 11 residues. The germline V and J ends were trimmed by 0 bases and 5 bases, with 2 bases remaining between them. The germline gives CDR1 SGHTS, CDR2 YDEGEE. The CDR3 coding sequence is TGTGCCAGCAGCTTGGTGTATGGCTACACCTTC. Translated: CASSLVYGYTF.

The chain uses TRBV21-1 and TRBJ2-1; the DNA was not used to check the table's D call, TRBD2. TRBV21-1 is designated a pseudogene. This CDR3 comprises 16 residues. DNA for the CDR3: TGTGCCAGCAGCCCTGGCAGCGGGAGGTCCTACAATGAGCAGTTCTTC. Protein product: CASSPGSGRSYNEQFF.

The gene calls are TRBV5-4 and TRBJ1-1; D call uncertain. The ends were cut back, 0 bases at V and 1 base at J, with 7 bases in the middle. Germline V gene lookup returns CDR1 SGHNT and CDR2 YYREEE (reference sequence). CDR3 length equals 14 residues. The DNA for the CDR3 is TGTGCCAGCAGCTTGGAGGGAGGGAACACTGAAGCTTTCTTT. Its translation: CASSLEGGNTEAFF.

The chain combines TRBV29-1 with TRBJ2-3, with 8 bases lining up with TRBD2. Germline values: CDR1 SQVTM, CDR2 ANQGSEA. The CDR3 sequence is 14 residues long. V lost 7 bases to trimming and J lost 6 bases; unmatched junction nucleotides: 12. The CDR3 reads CSGGLREASDTQYF. CDR3 coding DNA: TGCAGCGGCGGGCTGCGGGAGGCCTCGGATACGCAGTATTTT.

This clone appeared once. The CDR3 sequence is CASSLAGRETEAFF. The CDR3, as DNA: TGCGCCAGCAGCTTGGCCGGCCGAGAGACTGAAGCTTTCTTT. This rearrangement joins TRBV5-1 to TRBJ1-1; D is ambiguous. The ends were cut back, 0 bases at V and 5 bases at J, with 11 bases in the middle. The germline gives CDR1 SGHRS, CDR2 YFSETQ. CDR3 length equals 14 residues.

This clone was observed a few times. This chain connects TRBV10-3 to TRBJ2-3; tentatively, D is TRBD1 (5 bases). This CDR3 region has 15 residues. CDR1 is ENHRY, CDR2 SYGVKD, per germline. V gave up 3 bases and J gave up 6 bases, with 16 bases separating them. CDR3 protein: CAISDRALSADTQYF. DNA for the CDR3: TGTGCCATCAGTGACAGGGCCCTTTCAGCTGATACGCAGTATTTT.

The chain has TRBV25-1 and TRBJ1-2, with D possibly being TRBD1 (6 bases). The CDR3 runs to 15 residues. Germline CDR1 and CDR2: MGHDK and SYGVNS. Trimming cost V 1 base and J 4 bases, with 13 bases left between them. The CDR3 sequence is CASSEWGGPTYGYTF. In DNA form, the CDR3 reads TGTGCCAGCAGTGAATGGGGGGGGCCCACCTATGGCTACACCTTC.

This chain connects TRBV6-5 to TRBJ1-2; the D gene is possibly TRBD1 (5 bases). CDR1 is MNHEY and CDR2 is SVGAGI in the germline V gene. The V end lost 6 bases, the J end lost 3 bases, and 14 bases lay between the germline ends. The CDR3 totals 14 residues. CDR3 region: CASRTGWIDYGYTF. The CDR3 bases are TGTGCCAGCAGAACAGGCTGGATTGACTATGGCTACACCTTC.

The CDR3 region has the DNA TGTGCCAGCAGCCCCAATCAGGGGATGAACACTGAAGCTTTCTTT. Its protein product is CASSPNQGMNTEAFF. The J gene is TRBJ1-1, the V gene TRBV7-6, with D maybe TRBD1 (6 bases). Germline V CDR1 and CDR2: SGHVS, FNYEAQ. The CDR3 has 15 residues. Trimming stripped 5 bases from V and 0 bases from J, with 13 bases between. Combining the CDR3 with reference TRBV7-6 and TRBJ1-1 gives the whole variable domain GAGVSQSPRYKVTKRGQDVALRCDPISGHVSLYWYRQALGQGPEFLTYFNYEAQQDKSGLPNDRFSAERPEGSISTLTIQRTEQRDSAMYRCASSPNQGMNTEAFFGQGTRLTVV.

The chain recombines TRBV5-4 with TRBJ2-1; unclear D gene. Germline loops: CDR1 SGHNT, CDR2 YYREEE (reference sequence). V dropped 5 bases and J dropped 1 base, with 10 bases sitting between them. CDR3 length: 14 amino acids. The CDR3 sequence is CASSRVGSYNEQFF. Written as DNA, the CDR3 is TGTGCCAGCAGTAGGGTAGGGTCCTACAATGAGCAGTTCTTC.

J is TRBJ1-4 and V is TRBV7-3; D is perhaps TRBD1 (5 bases). V was trimmed by 2 bases and J by 8 bases, leaving 15 bases between them. CDR1 and CDR2 (germline): SGHTA, FQGTGA. This CDR3 spans 15 amino acids. CDR3 region: CASSLQTEWREKLFF. DNA of the CDR3: TGTGCCAGCAGCTTACAGACAGAGTGGCGGGAAAAACTGTTTTTT.

This chain links TRBV11-1 with TRBJ2-7, with 13 bases that match TRBD2. Trimming cost V 5 bases and J 2 bases; bases outside gene matches: 3. The germline V gene encodes CDR1 SGHAT and CDR2 FQDESV (reference sequence). The CDR3 has 15 amino acids. The CDR3 reads CASSLGTSGAYEQYF. The CDR3 nucleotides read TGTGCCAGCAGCCTAGGGACTAGCGGGGCCTACGAGCAGTACTTC. The variable domain in full, with the rest retrieved from reference TRBV11-1 and TRBJ2-7, is EAEVAQSPRYKITEKSQAVAFWCDPISGHATLYWYRQILGQGPELLVQFQDESVVDDSQLPKDRFSAERLKGVDSTLKIQPAELGDSAMYLCASSLGTSGAYEQYFGPGTRLTVT.

This sequence joins TRBV6-5 and TRBJ2-1, with TRBD2 identical over 13 bases. CDR1 and CDR2 (germline): MNHEY, SVGAGI. After removal of 5 bases from V and 6 bases from J, the junction contained 4 bases not matched to a gene. The length of the CDR3 is 15 residues. The CDR3 is CASSRLAGGTNEQFF. The DNA of the CDR3 is TGTGCCAGCAGTCGACTAGCGGGAGGAACCAATGAGCAGTTCTTC.

The V and J genes are TRBV2 and TRBJ2-5; 8 bases map to TRBD1. CDR3 length: 17 residues. Germline V gives CDR1 SNHLY, CDR2 FYNNEI. Trimming at V came to 6 bases and at J to 0 bases, leaving 12 bases not matched to a gene. The CDR3 here is CASSAGQGLGYQETQYF. CDR3 nucleotides: TGTGCCAGCAGCGCCGGACAGGGCCTAGGCTACCAAGAGACCCAGTACTTC.

The chain has TRBV4-1 and TRBJ1-6, with D unresolved. Germline CDR1 reads MGHRA; CDR2 reads YSYEKL. CDR3 length: 14 residues. V gave up 4 bases and J gave up 5 bases, with 9 bases separating them. CDR3 nucleotide sequence: TGCGCCAGCAGCCTCGCCGCAAATAATTCACCCCTCCACTTT. This translates into CASSLAANNSPLHF.

This clone was picked up one time. The rearrangement links TRBV5-4 to TRBJ2-3, with TRBD2 matching over 7 bases. The CDR3 sequence is 16 residues long. Germline-derived CDR1 and CDR2 are SGHNT and YYREEE (reference sequence). After removal of 0 bases from V and 0 bases from J, the junction contained 4 bases not matched to a gene. In DNA form, the CDR3 reads TGTGCCAGCAGCTTGGTACTAGCGACTAGCACAGATACGCAGTATTTT. It is translated as CASSLVLATSTDTQYF.

This clone has a single count. This chain connects TRBV2 to TRBJ1-1; no reliable D call. Trimming stripped 4 bases from V and 1 base from J, with 16 bases between. The CDR3 runs 16 residues. Germline lookup yields CDR1 SNHLY and CDR2 FYNNEI. The CDR3 region has the DNA TGTGCCAGCAGTGCAAGAAGGGTCTCGGGGAACACTGAAGCTTTCTTT. Translating it yields CASSARRVSGNTEAFF.

This sequence joins TRBV6-5 and TRBJ1-1, with 7 bases lining up with TRBD1. Germline CDR1 is MNHEY and CDR2 is SVGAGI. CDR3 length equals 16 residues. Losses at the gene ends were 0 bases for V and 0 bases for J; bases not matched to a gene: 4. The CDR3 here is CASSYSKGTVNTEAFF. The CDR3 DNA is TGTGCCAGCAGTTACTCGAAAGGGACAGTGAACACTGAAGCTTTCTTT.